This T cell receptor (beta chain) was obtained from a study of T cells in Graves' hyperthyroidism and ophthalmopathy (dated 2019 in TCRdb). Study-wide context: Peripheral blood was sampled at the time of initial diagnosis, prior to any treatment. To identify distinguishing TCR V-J signatures, a discovery cohort of 100 patients was used, comprising some 45 with Graves' ophthalmopathy and 57 with stable Graves' hyperthyroidism. Whether ophthalmopathy could be predicted prospectively was tested in an independent validation cohort made up of some 20 hyperthyroidism patients plus 17 patients who later progressed to ophthalmopathy. For training and testing, the approximately 97 patients in the discovery cohort were randomly divided in a 7:3 ratio. Thyroid tissue and blood T-cell repertoires from six Graves' hyperthyroidism patients were also compared in the study. After sampling, hyperthyroidism patients received methimazole starting at 30 mg daily, and ophthalmopathy patients received high-dose intravenous methylprednisolone. The paper reports TCR Vbeta CDR3 sequencing of 130 to 150 peripheral blood samples: some 41 ophthalmopathy, about 75 hyperthyroidism and 17 progressor patients.

The TCR beta CDR3 regions were amplified from RNA transcripts. The TCR CDR3 was subjected to a first round of RT-PCR using the HTBI primer set and the Qiagen OneStep RT-PCR kit. Libraries were constructed in a second round of multiplex PCR, after which size selection and purification were performed. Paired-end sequencing of the libraries was performed with 100 bp reads on an Illumina HiSeq2000. In the original analysis: Raw data were processed with SOAPnuke, discarding reads with adapters, uncalled bases, mean Phred below 15, or no exact constant-primer or identifier match. High-quality paired reads were merged using COPE v1.2.5, and each unique nucleotide sequence was defined as a clonotype. MiTCR v1.1 was used to align clonotypes to the IMGT TRBV, TRBD and TRBJ reference segments. Only V-J combinations with frequency above 0.0001, covering 99% to 99.2% of repertoires, were analysed. A TCS score was defined as the ratio of F50 (clonal expansion) to E x V (chaos), with BLOSUM62-based TCRdist applied between CDR3 peptides within each V-J. Welch's t-statistics and random forest reduced 514 V-J features to roughly 13, which were used in a naive Bayes classifier (R e1071). The public reads were reanalyzed by TCRdb: fastp trimming at Q25, MiXCR alignment, in-frame beta chains only. Here each entry gathers all rows of one CDR3 protein and keeps the most common genes and DNA. The V and J calls, along with clone size, are taken from TCRdb and not from the paper's own processing. The sample contains hundreds of thousands of distinct CDR3 sequences, about 16% of them found a single time. The ten largest clones add up to more than 3% of the sample.

What the study reported, not specific to this receptor: No statistical method was used to fix the sample size in advance, and group allocation was not hidden from the investigators. In validation, progression to ophthalmopathy was predicted by the model with roughly 71% sensitivity and roughly 76% specificity, a median of approximately 7.1 months before onset. Ophthalmopathy was separated from stable hyperthyroidism by a 13 V-J signature model, with roughly 88% sensitivity and around 81% specificity obtained in cross-validation and 80%/75% obtained in testing. Blood samples also contained most of the expanded thyroid clonotypes (frequency above 0.001), which suggests that blood repertoires may reflect thyroid immune responses.

CDR1 and CDR2, per the germline V gene (reference sequence), are LGHDT and YNNKEL. V lost 4 bases and J lost 6 bases; the stretch between them is 13 bases long. From cysteine to phenylalanine, the CDR3 is 14 amino acids long. Just the 42-base CDR3 DNA is kept, in frame starting at base 1. Ophthalmopathy patients had moderately to severely active disease, Clinical Activity Score of at least 3, NOSPECS grade of at least 4, and duration under 3 months. Any patient with an uncontrolled infection, another autoimmune disease, pregnancy or lactation was excluded. Clinical symptoms, serum thyroxine and TRAb, thyroid ultrasound, and orbital computed tomography formed the basis for the diagnoses. Ficoll-Paque density gradient centrifugation was used to isolate PBMCs from around 10 ml of fresh peripheral blood. Trizol reagent was used to extract total RNA, and RNA quality was then checked on an Agilent 2100 Bioanalyzer.

This clonotype was detected ten times or more. Its antigen is unknown. No much larger clone exists at a distance of one base, and base qualities are not known. Sequencing input: blood. The chain links TRBV3-1 with TRBJ2-1, and the D gene may be TRBD2, 6 bases matching. The sequence was collected from a woman aged 40 to 55 with Graves' ophthalmopathy. DNA sequence: TGTGCCAGCAGCCGGGACCCCGGGGGCAATGAGCAGTTCTTC. Translated, this gives CASSRDPGGNEQFF.